Listed below are T cell receptor beta chains from one sample, sequenced in a study of blood T cell repertoires in COVID-19. Clones were read by immunoSEQ multiplex PCR, and TCRdb kept only the in-frame ones, dropping some. The sample lists approximately 110,000 clones, just over 70% seen once, with around 0.9% in the top ten. The source material was peripheral blood. Every receptor here comes from a human donor with acute or convalescent COVID-19. The donor label of this sample is uncertain. CDR3s include the opening cysteine and the closing phenylalanine or tryptophan. A D gene is named only where the DNA matches it firmly. Only some rows state a clone size, as once, few, many or a class for expanded clones.

TRBJ1-2 | - | TRBD1 | TRBV2 | CASSGTGASYGYTF | TGTGCCAGCAGTGGGACAGGGGCCAGCTATGGCTACACCTTC
TRBJ1-2 | - | TRBD1 | TRBV5-6 | CASSQRTGGYTF | TGTGCCAGCAGCCAGAGGACAGGTGGCTACACCTTC
TRBJ1-1 | - | - | TRBV7-2 | CASSLVQGTEAFF | TGTGCCAGCAGCTTAGTCCAGGGTACTGAAGCTTTCTTT
TRBJ1-2 | few | TRBD1 | TRBV19 | CASSLTGGSYTF | TGTGCCAGTAGTCTCACAGGGGGGAGCTACACCTTC
TRBJ1-5 | - | - | TRBV19 | CASSNERGGNQPQHF | TGTGCCAGTAGTAACGAGCGGGGGGGCAATCAGCCCCAGCATTTT
TRBJ2-3 | - | - | TRBV7-9 | CASSLEFGAYTQYF | TGTGCCAGCAGCTTAGAATTTGGGGCGTATACGCAGTATTTT
TRBJ1-1 | - | - | TRBV15 | CATSQDMNTEAFF | TGTGCCACCAGCCAGGACATGAACACTGAAGCTTTCTTT
TRBJ1-5 | - | TRBD1 | TRBV6-5 | CASRKQGGSNQPQHF | TGTGCCAGCAGGAAACAGGGGGGTAGCAATCAGCCCCAGCATTTT
TRBJ2-7 | few | TRBD1 | TRBV24-1 | CATSDPRDRSYEQYF | TGTGCCACCAGTGACCCGCGGGACAGGTCCTACGAGCAGTACTTC
TRBJ1-5 | - | - | TRBV7-8 | CASSFGRVSNQPQHF | TGTGCCAGCAGCTTCGGCAGGGTGAGCAATCAGCCCCAGCATTTT
TRBJ1-2 | - | - | TRBV12-3/TRBV12-4 | CASSPQGGYGYTF | TGTGCCAGCAGTCCGCAGGGTGGCTATGGCTACACCTTC
TRBJ2-1 | - | TRBD2 | TRBV7-9 | CASSLIGGFSNEQFF | TGTGCCAGCAGCTTAATCGGGGGGTTCAGCAATGAGCAGTTCTTC